This T cell receptor beta chain is drawn from a study of Ad26.COV2.S vaccination and SARS-CoV-2 variants. Study in general: Into the muscle, Ad26.COV2.S was dosed once or twice, 56 days apart.

Overall study results and limits: Spike-specific TCR breadth in vaccine recipients exceeded that seen in placebo recipients.

About this clone: Its antigen is as yet unknown.

Trimming took 5 bases from V and 3 from J; bases not matched to a gene: 5. Germline V gene sequence: CDR1 LGHNA, CDR2 YSLEER. The length of the CDR3 is 15 residues. Data came from immunoSEQ multiplex PCR; TCRdb stores just in-frame clones and leaves some out. The sample consists of over 300,000 clones, about four fifths of them appearing once. Treatment noted: around 19 received Ad26.COV2.S at low or high dose, single or two shots; about 5 received placebo; per-sample allocation not given. Samples were taken on day 63 after the first vaccine or placebo injection. The shot given was an Ad26 vector that makes Wuhan-strain SARS-CoV-2 spike.

The TCR originated in a person between 18 and 60 years old who received the Ad26.COV2.S COVID-19 vaccine or a placebo. Specimen: peripheral blood, collected in a trial of Ad26.COV2.S vaccine versus placebo. This chain joins TRBV4-3 and TRBJ2-7; 12 bases are shared with TRBD2. In DNA, the CDR3 is TGCGCCAGCAGCTCTCGACTAGCGGGAGACTACGAGCAGTACTTC. Translating it yields CASSSRLAGDYEQYF.